This T cell receptor (beta chain) was identified during a study of Ad26.COV2.S vaccination and SARS-CoV-2 variants. Whole-study findings and limits: Vaccine recipients surpassed placebo recipients in spike-specific TCR breadth. Total responses of T cells may have been underestimated by the analyses of TCR breadth and depth.

Treatment given: roughly 19 received Ad26.COV2.S at low or high dose, single or two shots; a few received placebo; per-sample allocation not given. Following the first vaccine or placebo injection, samples were taken on day 63. A Boston donor was an adult aged 18-55 years. Germline CDR1 is WNHNN and CDR2 is SYGVQD (reference sequence). V lost 4 bases, J lost 8 bases, and 11 bases stayed unmatched. The CDR3 is 16 amino acids. Produced via immunoSEQ multiplex PCR; TCRdb's table is partial and in-frame only. This sample carries around 500,000 clones, roughly 87% of them seen once, and the ten largest clones take 1.7%. To note about this clone: Its antigen is currently unknown.

The chain carries TRBV10-1 and TRBJ2-1; 10 positions match TRBD2. The TCR comes from a person between 18 and 59 years old who received the Ad26.COV2.S COVID-19 vaccine or a placebo. Sample: peripheral blood, taken in a trial of Ad26.COV2.S vaccine versus placebo. The CDR3 spells CASSAASGSNLHEQFF. The CDR3 nucleotides read TGCGCCAGCAGTGCCGCTAGCGGGAGTAATTTGCATGAGCAGTTCTTC.